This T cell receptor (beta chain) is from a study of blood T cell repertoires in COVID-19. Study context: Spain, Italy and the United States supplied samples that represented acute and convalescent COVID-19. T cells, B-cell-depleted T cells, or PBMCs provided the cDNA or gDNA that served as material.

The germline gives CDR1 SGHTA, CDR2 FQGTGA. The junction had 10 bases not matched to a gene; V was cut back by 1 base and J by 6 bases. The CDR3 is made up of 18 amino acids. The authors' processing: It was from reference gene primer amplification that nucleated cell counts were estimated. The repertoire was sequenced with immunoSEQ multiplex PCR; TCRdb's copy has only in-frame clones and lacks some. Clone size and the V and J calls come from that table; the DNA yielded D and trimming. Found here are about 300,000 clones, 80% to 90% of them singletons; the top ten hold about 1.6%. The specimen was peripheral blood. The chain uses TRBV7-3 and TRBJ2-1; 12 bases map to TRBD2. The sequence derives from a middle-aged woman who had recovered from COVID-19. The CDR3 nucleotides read TGTGCCAGCAGCTTAAGTCTCAGGACTAGCGGGGTCAGCAATGAGCAGTTCTTC. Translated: CASSLSLRTSGVSNEQFF.